The 6 T cell receptor beta chains below come from one sample, sequenced in a study of blood T cell repertoires in COVID-19 (dated by TCRdb to 2018 to 2021). The method behind the library was the immunoSEQ multiplex PCR assay. This is the immuneACCESS table as TCRdb keeps it, with only in-frame sequences that have V and J called. A part of the clones is gone; compared with another copy, unresolved V genes explain less than half, and the rest is unexplained. The sample includes some 200,000 clones, with approximately 78% observed a single time. The ten largest clonotypes hold approximately 12% of the sample. Sample: peripheral blood. The receptors were sampled from a woman aged 40 to 50 with acute or convalescent COVID-19.

CDR3 loop: CASSARGGYTF. The CDR3 DNA follows: TGCGCCAGCAGCGCCAGGGGAGGCTACACCTTC. The chain uses TRBV4-1 and TRBJ1-2, with a weak D call TRBD1 (6 bases). This CDR3 spans 11 amino acids. The germline V gene encodes CDR1 MGHRA and CDR2 YSYEKL. Trimming stripped 5 bases from V and 8 bases from J, with 9 bases between.

V usage is TRBV19 and J usage is TRBJ1-1, with D uncertain. The CDR3 is 13 amino acids. Trimming removed 6 bases from V and 1 base from J, with 9 bases in between. Germline V gene data show CDR1 as LNHDA and CDR2 as SQIVND (reference sequence). The CDR3 DNA reads TGTGCCAGTAGGTCGGCGGGGAACACTGAAGCTTTCTTT. The encoded protein is CASRSAGNTEAFF.

This chain joins TRBV14 and TRBJ2-1; perhaps TRBD2 as D (6 bases). The V gene's germline CDR1 is SGHDN and CDR2 FVKESK. The CDR3 contains 15 residues. Trimming pared 3 bases from V and 5 bases from J, leaving 14 bases between. The CDR3 DNA sequence: TGTGCCAGCAGCCACCGGCGGGGTCCGCACAATGAGCAGTTCTTC. Translated, it gives CASSHRRGPHNEQFF.

The rearrangement links TRBV5-6 to TRBJ2-7; 7 nucleotides line up with TRBD1. The CDR3 length is 13 residues. V was clipped by 3 bases and J by 6 bases; unmatched bases: 6. The germline gives CDR1 SGHDT, CDR2 YYEEEE. The CDR3 is CASSSGQEGEQYF. For the CDR3, the DNA is TGTGCCAGCAGCTCTGGACAGGAAGGCGAGCAGTACTTC.

This chain joins TRBV5-3 and TRBJ1-1; D remains ambiguous. Being an ORF, TRBV5-3 has a function that is uncertain. This CDR3 has 12 residues. Trimming cost V 2 bases and J 5 bases, with 7 bases left between them. The CDR3 region has the DNA TGTGCCAGAAGCTTTCGGGAAACTGAAGCTTTCTTT. Protein: CARSFRETEAFF.

The rearrangement joins TRBV18 to TRBJ1-1, with 7 bases lining up with TRBD1. Germline CDR1 reads KGHSH; CDR2 reads LQKENI. The CDR3 covers 15 residues. V dropped 3 bases and J dropped 0; count of bases not matched to a gene: 4. DNA for the CDR3: TGTGCCAGCTCACCCAGGGGACAGATGAACACTGAAGCTTTCTTT. It is translated as CASSPRGQMNTEAFF.